Here is one T cell receptor beta chain with its context. The authors ran a second PCR of about 7 to 11 cycles using a sample-barcoded 5' primer and a J-beta primer mix. TCRdb re-called the 5' RACE reads with MiXCR, one entry per CDR3 protein. The table records about a million distinct CDR3 sequences, 51% of them present only once. Germline V gene lookup returns CDR1 MDHEN and CDR2 SYDVKM. The CDR3 is made up of 16 amino acids. Trimming at V came to 6 bases and at J to 4 bases, leaving 9 bases not matched to a gene. The entry originates in a study of blood T cells in healthy people across ages. J is TRBJ2-2 and V is TRBV28; the match to TRBD2 covers 9 bases. The specimen sequenced was blood. This sequence originates from a woman in her sixties in good health. The CDR3 DNA sequence: TGTGCCAGCAGCCATAGCTTGACTAGCGGCACCGGGGAGCTGTTTTTT. Translating it yields CASSHSLTSGTGELFF.